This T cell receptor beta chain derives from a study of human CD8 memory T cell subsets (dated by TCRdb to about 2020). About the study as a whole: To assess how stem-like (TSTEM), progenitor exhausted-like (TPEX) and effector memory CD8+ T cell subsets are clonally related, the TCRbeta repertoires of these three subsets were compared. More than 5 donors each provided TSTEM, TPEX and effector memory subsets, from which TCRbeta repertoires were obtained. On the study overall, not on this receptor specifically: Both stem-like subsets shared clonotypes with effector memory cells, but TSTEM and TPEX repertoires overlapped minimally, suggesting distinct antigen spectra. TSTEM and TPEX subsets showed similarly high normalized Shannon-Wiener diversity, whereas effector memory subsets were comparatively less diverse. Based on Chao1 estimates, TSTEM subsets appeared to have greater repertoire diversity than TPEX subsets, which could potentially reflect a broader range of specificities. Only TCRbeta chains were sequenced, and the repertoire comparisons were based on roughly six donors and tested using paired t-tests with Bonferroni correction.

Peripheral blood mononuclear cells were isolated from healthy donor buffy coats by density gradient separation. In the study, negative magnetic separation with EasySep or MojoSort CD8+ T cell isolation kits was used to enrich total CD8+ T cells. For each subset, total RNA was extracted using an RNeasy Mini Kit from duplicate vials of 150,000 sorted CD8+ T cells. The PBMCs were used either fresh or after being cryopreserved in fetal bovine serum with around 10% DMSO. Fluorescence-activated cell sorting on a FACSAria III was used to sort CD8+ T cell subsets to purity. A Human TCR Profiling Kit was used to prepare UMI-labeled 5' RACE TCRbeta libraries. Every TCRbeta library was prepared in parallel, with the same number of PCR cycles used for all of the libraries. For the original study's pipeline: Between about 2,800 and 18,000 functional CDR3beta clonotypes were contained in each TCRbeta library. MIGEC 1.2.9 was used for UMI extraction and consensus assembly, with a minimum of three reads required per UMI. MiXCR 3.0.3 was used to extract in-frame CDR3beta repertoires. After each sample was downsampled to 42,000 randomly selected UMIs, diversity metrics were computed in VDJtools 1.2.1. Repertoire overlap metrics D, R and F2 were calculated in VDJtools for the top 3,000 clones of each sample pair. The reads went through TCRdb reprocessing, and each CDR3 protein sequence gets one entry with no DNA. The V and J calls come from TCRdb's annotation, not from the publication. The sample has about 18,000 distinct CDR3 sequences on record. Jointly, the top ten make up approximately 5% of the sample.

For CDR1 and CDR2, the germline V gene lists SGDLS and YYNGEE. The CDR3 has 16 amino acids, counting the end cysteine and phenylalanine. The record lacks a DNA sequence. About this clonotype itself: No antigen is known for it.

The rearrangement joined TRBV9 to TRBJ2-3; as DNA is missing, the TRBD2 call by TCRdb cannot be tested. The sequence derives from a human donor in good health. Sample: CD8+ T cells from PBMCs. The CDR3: CASSGGLAGVADTQYF. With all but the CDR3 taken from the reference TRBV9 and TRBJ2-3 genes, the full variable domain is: DSGVTQTPKHLITATGQRVTLRCSPRSGDLSVYWYQQSLDQGLQFLIQYYNGEERAKGNILERFSAQQFPDLHSELNLSSLELGDSALYFCASSGGLAGVADTQYFGPGTRLTVL.